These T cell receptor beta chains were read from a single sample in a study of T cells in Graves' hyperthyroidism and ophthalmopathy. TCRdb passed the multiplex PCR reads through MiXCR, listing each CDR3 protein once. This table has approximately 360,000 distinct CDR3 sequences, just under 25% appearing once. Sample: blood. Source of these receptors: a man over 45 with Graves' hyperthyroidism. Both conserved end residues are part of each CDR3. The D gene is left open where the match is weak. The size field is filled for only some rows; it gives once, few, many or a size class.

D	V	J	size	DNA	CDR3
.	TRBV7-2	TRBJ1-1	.	TGTGCCAGCAGCTCCCAGGGGTTCAGGAACACTGAAGCTTTCTTT	CASSSQGFRNTEAFF
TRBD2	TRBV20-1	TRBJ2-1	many	TGCAGTGCTAGAGATATCGGCGGGAGCTCCTACAATGAGCAGTTCTTC	CSARDIGGSSYNEQFF
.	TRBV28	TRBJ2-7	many	TGTGCCAGCAGTTCCCTCGATGGGGGCAAAAAGCCCTACGAGCAGTACTTC	CASSSLDGGKKPYEQYF
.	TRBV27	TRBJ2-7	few	TGTGCCAGCAGTTTCGGCGGGGTGGGCGAGCAGTACTTC	CASSFGGVGEQYF
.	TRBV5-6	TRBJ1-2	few	TGTGCCAGCAGCTTGGCAGGGCCTGGCTACACCTTC	CASSLAGPGYTF
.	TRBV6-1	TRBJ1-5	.	TGTGCCAGCAGCCTAGGGAGGGCGGAACAGCCCCAGCATTTT	CASSLGRAEQPQHF
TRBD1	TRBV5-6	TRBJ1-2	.	TGTGCCAGCAGACGCCAGGGGGCGGCTGGTAACTATGGCTACACCTTC	CASRRQGAAGNYGYTF
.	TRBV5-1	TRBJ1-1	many	TGCGCCAGCAGCTTGGATGGTATTGCTTTCTTT	CASSLDGIAFF
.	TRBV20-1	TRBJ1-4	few	TGCAGTGCTAGGGACACGGGAATCGAAAAACTGTTTTTT	CSARDTGIEKLFF
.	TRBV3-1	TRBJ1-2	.	TGTGCCAGCAGCCAAACTGGCACAATCTGGGCTGGCTACACCTTC	CASSQTGTIWAGYTF
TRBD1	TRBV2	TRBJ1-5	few	TGTGCCAGCCATACAGGGGTGGGTCAGCCCCAGCATTTT	CASHTGVGQPQHF
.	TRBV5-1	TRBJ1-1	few	TGCGCCAGCAGCTTGGACGGCAGGGGGAACACTGAAGCTTTCTTT	CASSLDGRGNTEAFF
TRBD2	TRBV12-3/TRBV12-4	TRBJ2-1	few	TGTGCCAGCAGTACCTCGGGACTAGCTCTAGAGGAGCAGTTCTTC	CASSTSGLALEEQFF
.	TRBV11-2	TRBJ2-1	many	TGTGCCAGCAGCTTAGGGCGACGGGGTGAGCAGTTCTTC	CASSLGRRGEQFF
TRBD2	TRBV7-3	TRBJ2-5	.	TGTGCCAGCAGCTTAACGTTTACTAGCGGGAGGGGAAAGACCCAGTACTTC	CASSLTFTSGRGKTQYF
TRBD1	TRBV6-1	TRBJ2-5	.	TGTGCCAGCAGTCAGGGGGTGGGACAGGGGCGGGAGACCCAGTACTTC	CASSQGVGQGRETQYF
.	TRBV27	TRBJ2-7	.	TGTGCCAGCAGCCACGGGTTGGGGGGCTACGAGCAGTACTTC	CASSHGLGGYEQYF
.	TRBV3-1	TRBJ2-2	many	TGTGCCAGCAGCCCCGGGACCCTAAACGGGGAGCTGTTTTTT	CASSPGTLNGELFF
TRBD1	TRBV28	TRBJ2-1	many	TGTGCCAGCGGGTCGAACGACAGGGGGGCCTACAATGAGCAGTTCTTC	CASGSNDRGAYNEQFF
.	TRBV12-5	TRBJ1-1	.	TGTGCTAGTGGTCCCTTTTATAACACTGAAGCTTTCTTT	CASGPFYNTEAFF
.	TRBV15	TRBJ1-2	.	TGTGCCACCAGCAGAGAGGGGTTGGGCTATGGCTACACCTTC	CATSREGLGYGYTF
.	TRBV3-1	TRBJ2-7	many	TGTGCCAGCAGCCAAGATCTTTTCTACGAGCAGTACTTC	CASSQDLFYEQYF
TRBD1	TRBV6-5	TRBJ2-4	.	TGTGCCAGCAGTTTACAGGGGGCTTTCTCCAAAAACACTCAGTACTTC	CASSLQGAFSKNTQYF
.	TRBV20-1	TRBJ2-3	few	TGCAGTGCTAGAGTCGCAGGCACAGATACGCAGTATTTT	CSARVAGTDTQYF
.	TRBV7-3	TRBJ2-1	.	TGCGCCAGCAGCTTGGTGGGGGCGGTTGGGCAGTTCTTC	CASSLVGAVGQFF
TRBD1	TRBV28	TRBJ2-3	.	TGTGCCAGCAGTTTCCCGGACAGGGAGGAACCAGATACGCAGTATTTT	CASSFPDREEPDTQYF
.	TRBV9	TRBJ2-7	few	TGTGCCAGCAGCCCACGACAGGACGCCTACGAGCAGTACTTC	CASSPRQDAYEQYF
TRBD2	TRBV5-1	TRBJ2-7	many	TGCGCCAGCAGTAATCTAGCGGGAGTAAACGAGCAGTACTTC	CASSNLAGVNEQYF
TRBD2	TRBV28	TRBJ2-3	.	TGTGCCAGCAGTTTATTGGGACTAGCGGGGGGCACAGATACGCAGTATTTT	CASSLLGLAGGTDTQYF
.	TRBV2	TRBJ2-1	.	TGTGCCAGCAGTGAAGGGGTGGGAAACGATTGGGATGAGCAGTTCTTC	CASSEGVGNDWDEQFF
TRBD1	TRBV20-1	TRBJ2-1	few	TGCAGTGCTAGAGTCTCATCCGGGACAGGCTCCTACAATGAGCAGTTCTTC	CSARVSSGTGSYNEQFF
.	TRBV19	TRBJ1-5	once	TGTGCCAGCGGGACACCTTCCCAGCCCCAGCATTTT	CASGTPSQPQHF
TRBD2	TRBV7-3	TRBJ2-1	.	TGTGCCAGCAGCCGAGGGGCGGGAGCCCCGCATGAGCAGTTCTTC	CASSRGAGAPHEQFF
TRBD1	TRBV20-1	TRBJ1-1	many	TGCAGTGCTGACAGGGCGGACACTGAAGCTTTCTTT	CSADRADTEAFF
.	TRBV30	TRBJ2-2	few	TGTGCCTGGAGTGTTCTAGGGGGTGGCGGGGAGCTGTTTTTT	CAWSVLGGGGELFF
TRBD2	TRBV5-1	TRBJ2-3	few	TGCGCCAGCAGCTTGTCACTAGCGGGAGGTTCGGATACGCAGTATTTT	CASSLSLAGGSDTQYF
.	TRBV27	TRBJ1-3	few	TGTGCCAGCAGTCCCGCAGGGGTTTTAGGAAACACCATATATTTT	CASSPAGVLGNTIYF
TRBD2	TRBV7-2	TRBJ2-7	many	TGTGCCAGCACCCTAAATTGGGGGGGACCGGGGGAGCAGTACTTC	CASTLNWGGPGEQYF
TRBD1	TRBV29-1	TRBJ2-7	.	TGCAGCGTACCAACCGGGACAGAGTCCTACGAGCAGTACTTC	CSVPTGTESYEQYF
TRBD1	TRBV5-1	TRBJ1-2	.	TGCGCCAGCAGCAAACAGGGGGGTATAGATGGCTACACCTTC	CASSKQGGIDGYTF
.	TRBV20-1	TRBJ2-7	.	TGCAGTGCTGTGAAAGGGTACTCCTACGAGCAGTACTTC	CSAVKGYSYEQYF
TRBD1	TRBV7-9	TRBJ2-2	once	TGTGCCAGCAGACAAACAGGGGGCTTTCGTGACACCGGGGAGCTGTTTTTT	CASRQTGGFRDTGELFF
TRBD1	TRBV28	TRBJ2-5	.	TGTGCCAGCGGTCCACACACCCGGACAGGGGGGGGGGAGACCCAGTACTTC	CASGPHTRTGGGETQYF
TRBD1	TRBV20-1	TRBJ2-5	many	TGCAGTGCCACAGGGGGCGGACAAGAGACCCAGTACTTC	CSATGGGQETQYF
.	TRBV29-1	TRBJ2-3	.	TGCAGCGTTGAGGACAGCGCAAGCTTGACGCAGTATTTT	CSVEDSASLTQYF
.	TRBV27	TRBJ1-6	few	TGTGCCAGCAGTTTTTCGGGGGATTCACCCCTCCACTTT	CASSFSGDSPLHF
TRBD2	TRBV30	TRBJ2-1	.	TGTGCCTGGAACAACCTAGCGGGAGCTTTCAATGAGCAGTTCTTC	CAWNNLAGAFNEQFF
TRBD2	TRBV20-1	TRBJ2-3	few	TGCAGTGCTTATAGCGGGAGAGCACCCGATACGCAGTATTTT	CSAYSGRAPDTQYF
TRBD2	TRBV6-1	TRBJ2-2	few	TGTGCCAGCATCAACGGGTGGGGGGGAAACACCGGGGAGCTGTTTTTT	CASINGWGGNTGELFF
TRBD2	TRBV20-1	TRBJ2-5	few	TGCAGTGCCAGGGGACTAGCGGGAGACCAAGAGACCCAGTACTTC	CSARGLAGDQETQYF
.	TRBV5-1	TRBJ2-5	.	TGCGCCAGCAGCTTGGCCGAGGACACTGAGACCCAGTACTTC	CASSLAEDTETQYF
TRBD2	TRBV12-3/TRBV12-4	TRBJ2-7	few	TGTGCCACCTCACTAGCGGCCTCCTACGAGCAGTACTTC	CATSLAASYEQYF